This is a list of T cell receptor beta chains from one sample in a study of T-cell reconstitution after alpha-beta-depleted transplantation in children. TCRdb re-called the PCR reads through MiXCR, storing one row per CDR3 protein. The sample carries approximately 590,000 distinct CDR3 sequences, roughly a tenth recorded once. Sequencing was performed on PBMCs from the stem cell graft donor, taken from the stem cell graft. These receptors all come from a human donor who donated a stem cell graft to a child with acute myeloid leukemia. Both conserved end residues are part of each CDR3. D genes are given only for firm matches. The size field is filled for only some rows; it gives once, few, many or a size class.

cdr3_nt | cdr3_aa | cdr3_length | d_call | j_call | clone_size | v_call
TGCAGCGTTGAGATTCCTAGGACCGGGGAGCTGTTTTTT | CSVEIPRTGELFF | 13 | . | TRBJ2-2 | many | TRBV29-1
TGTGCCAGCAGCGGGTTGGCGAACACTGAAGCTTTCTTT | CASSGLANTEAFF | 13 | . | TRBJ1-1 | many | TRBV7-9
TGTGCCAGCTCTCTCACCGGACTAGCGGGAGTGGTTACCGGGGAGCTGTTTTTT | CASSLTGLAGVVTGELFF | 18 | TRBD2 | TRBJ2-2 | . | TRBV18
TGTGCCAGCAGTCGACCGGACAGTGGGAACACTGAAGCTTTCTTT | CASSRPDSGNTEAFF | 15 | . | TRBJ1-1 | . | TRBV28
TGTGCCAGCAGCCAAGGTCTACCCTCCTACGAGCAGTACTTC | CASSQGLPSYEQYF | 14 | . | TRBJ2-7 | many | TRBV14
TGCAGCGTTGTAGGCCTTCTTTATAGCAATCAGCCCCAGCATTTT | CSVVGLLYSNQPQHF | 15 | . | TRBJ1-5 | many | TRBV29-1
TGCGCCAGCAGCTTGTTACTAGCGGGAGGAACGGGGAATCCCCTCGAGCAGTACTTC | CASSLLLAGGTGNPLEQYF | 19 | TRBD2 | TRBJ2-7 | few | TRBV5-1
TGCGCCAGCAGCATGGAAGGGGTCTCGAGGGAGCAGTTCTTC | CASSMEGVSREQFF | 14 | . | TRBJ2-1 | . | TRBV5-1
TGCAGTGCTAGAGATCGGCTAGCGGGGACCTTCTCCTACGAGCAGTACTTC | CSARDRLAGTFSYEQYF | 17 | TRBD2 | TRBJ2-7 | . | TRBV20-1
TGCAGCGTTGAAGCTCCTAGCGGGAGCGTTTACGAGCAGTACTTC | CSVEAPSGSVYEQYF | 15 | TRBD2 | TRBJ2-7 | many | TRBV29-1
TGCAGTGCTAGAATCAGGGCTGAGACCCAGTACTTC | CSARIRAETQYF | 12 | . | TRBJ2-5 | many | TRBV20-1
TGCGCCAGCAGCTTGGAAAGCGGGAGGACCGGGGAGCTGTTTTTT | CASSLESGRTGELFF | 15 | TRBD2 | TRBJ2-2 | . | TRBV5-1
TGCGCCAGCAGCTTGAACGGAGGCACTGAAGCTTTCTTT | CASSLNGGTEAFF | 13 | . | TRBJ1-1 | few | TRBV5-1
TGTGCCAGCAGCGGAGGGACTAGCGGGAGACCCTCCTACGAGCAGTACTTC | CASSGGTSGRPSYEQYF | 17 | TRBD2 | TRBJ2-7 | . | TRBV9
TGCGCCAGCATGTGGCACGGGAGAGGAGCAGATACGCAGTATTTT | CASMWHGRGADTQYF | 15 | . | TRBJ2-3 | few | TRBV5-1
TGTGCCAGCAGTTTGAGAGGCGGACTCTCCTACGAGCAGTACTTC | CASSLRGGLSYEQYF | 15 | . | TRBJ2-7 | few | TRBV28
TGCAGTGCTAGGGGCGAGACAGGGGGCACCTACAATGAGCAGTTCTTC | CSARGETGGTYNEQFF | 16 | TRBD1 | TRBJ2-1 | . | TRBV20-1
TGTGCCAGCAGCCCAGGACCGGGACAGACCTACGAGCAGTACTTC | CASSPGPGQTYEQYF | 15 | TRBD1 | TRBJ2-7 | many | TRBV9
TGTGCCAGCAGCTTAGGGGGAGGGAGGATCTACGAGCAGTACTTC | CASSLGGGRIYEQYF | 15 | TRBD2 | TRBJ2-7 | few | TRBV7-9
TGTGCCAGCAGCTTATTGGCGGGGTGGGCCGGCAATGAGCAGTTCTTC | CASSLLAGWAGNEQFF | 16 | . | TRBJ2-1 | . | TRBV7-9
TGCGCCAGCAGCGGGAATAGCGGGGTGGGTTCCTACGAGCAGTACTTC | CASSGNSGVGSYEQYF | 16 | TRBD2 | TRBJ2-7 | . | TRBV5-1
TGCAGCGTTGCCCGGACTGTTATGAACACTGAAGCTTTCTTT | CSVARTVMNTEAFF | 14 | . | TRBJ1-1 | . | TRBV29-1
TGTGCCAGCATTAGGACTAGCGGGGCCTACGAGCAGTACTTC | CASIRTSGAYEQYF | 14 | TRBD2 | TRBJ2-7 | many | TRBV6-5
TGTGCCAGCAGTTTTCCAGGGACAGAGACTAGAAGGCAGTATTTT | CASSFPGTETRRQYF | 15 | . | TRBJ2-3 | . | TRBV28
TGTGCCAGCAGCCCACAACCTCAGAGTCTTTATGGCTACACCTTC | CASSPQPQSLYGYTF | 15 | . | TRBJ1-2 | few | TRBV7-3
TGTGCCACCACGGTAAGCTCCTACAATGAGCAGTTCTTC | CATTVSSYNEQFF | 13 | . | TRBJ2-1 | few | TRBV10-3
TGCAGCGTTGACGGGCCCGGGGAGCTGTTTTTT | CSVDGPGELFF | 11 | . | TRBJ2-2 | . | TRBV29-1
TGCAGTGCTTTTAGGACCGCTTCGAACACTGAAGCTTTCTTT | CSAFRTASNTEAFF | 14 | . | TRBJ1-1 | . | TRBV20-1
TGTGCCAGCAGTTTCCAACCGAACACTGAAGCTTTCTTT | CASSFQPNTEAFF | 13 | . | TRBJ1-1 | many | TRBV7-2
TGTGCCAGCAGCTTAGCCCACGAACAGTACTTC | CASSLAHEQYF | 11 | . | TRBJ2-7 | many | TRBV7-8
TGCAGTGCTGGTCGGGACAGGGGGTTAAGCACTGAAGCTTTCTTT | CSAGRDRGLSTEAFF | 15 | TRBD1 | TRBJ1-1 | . | TRBV20-1
TGTGCCATCAGTGAAGACAGGATAAGGTCCTACGAGCAGTACTTC | CAISEDRIRSYEQYF | 15 | . | TRBJ2-7 | . | TRBV10-3
TGCGCCAGCAGCCAAGGGACTAGCGGGAGTACCCGCTACAATGAGCAGTTCTTC | CASSQGTSGSTRYNEQFF | 18 | TRBD2 | TRBJ2-1 | many | TRBV4-3
TGCAGTGTTAACCCCCAGGGGGCGCAGAAGACCCAGTACTTC | CSVNPQGAQKTQYF | 14 | TRBD1 | TRBJ2-5 | . | TRBV20-1
TGTGCCAGCAGTGTTACTCTAGGAAACACCATATATTTT | CASSVTLGNTIYF | 13 | . | TRBJ1-3 | many | TRBV6-1
TGCAGCGTTGAATCGGCTAGCGGGAGGTCCCACGAGCAGTACTTC | CSVESASGRSHEQYF | 15 | TRBD2 | TRBJ2-7 | few | TRBV29-1